The TCR beta chain under discussion was sequenced for a study of blood T cells in healthy people across ages. CDR3 size: 12 residues. The germline gives CDR1 SGHAT, CDR2 FQNNGV. V was pared by 6 bases and J by 7 bases, with 12 bases between. A second PCR of roughly 7 to 11 cycles used a sample-barcoded 5' primer and a J-beta primer mix. TCRdb used MiXCR to reprocess the 5' RACE reads, holding one entry per CDR3 protein. The sample yields approximately 1.5 million distinct CDR3 sequences, 35% to 45% seen once. This clonotype came up a few times. Its antigen remains unidentified. General study findings and limits: A greater number of naive CD4+ cells and higher diversity distinguished long-lived donors from aged donors.

The source material was blood. The V call is TRBV11-2, the J call TRBJ1-1; no definite D call. The sequence was obtained from a woman in her late teens or twenties in good health. Written as DNA, the CDR3 is TGTGCCAGCAGTCGACGGGAGGTTGAAGCTTTCTTT. Translation gives CASSRREVEAFF. The full variable domain, in which reference TRBV11-2 and TRBJ1-1 provide the parts outside the CDR3, is EAGVAQSPRYKIIEKRQSVAFWCNPISGHATLYWYQQILGQGPKLLIQFQNNGVVDDSQLPKDRFSAERLKGVDSTLKIQPAKLEDSAVYLCASSRREVEAFFGQGTRLTVV.